The clone carrying this T cell receptor beta chain occurred many times. Its antigen is unidentified. There were TCR beta CDR3 regions amplified from RNA transcripts. First-round RT-PCR targeting the TCR CDR3 was performed with the HTBI primer set. Each CDR3 protein gets one entry after TCRdb re-called the multiplex PCR reads with MiXCR. The sample includes about 360,000 distinct CDR3 sequences, approximately 13% of them seen just once. The sample originates from a study of T cells in Graves' hyperthyroidism and ophthalmopathy. Whole-study results and caveats: Patients with ophthalmopathy were separated from those with stable hyperthyroidism by a 13 V-J model.

No progression to ophthalmopathy during 18 months of follow-up defined stable disease. Patients aged 18 to 65 had newly diagnosed hyperthyroidism lasting under 2 months. Exclusion of a patient resulted from uncontrolled infection, other autoimmune disease, pregnancy or lactation. This receptor was identified in a woman younger than 35 with Graves' hyperthyroidism. The sample was blood.

In DNA form, the CDR3 reads TGTGCCAGCAGTTTATGGGGGGGTACGCAGCCCCAGCATTTT. Its protein product is CASSLWGGTQPQHF. The rearrangement links TRBV28 to TRBJ1-5; TRBD1 might be the D (5 bases). The germline V gene has CDR1 MDHEN and CDR2 SYDVKM. V was clipped by 0 bases and J by 7 bases, with 10 bases between them. The CDR3 is 14 amino acids.